This entry is about one TCR beta chain. The data stem from a study of blood T cell repertoires in COVID-19. About the study: In each case, the material was cDNA or gDNA derived from T cells, B-cell-depleted T cells, or PBMCs.

Enrolled through a virtual design, the participants were between roughly 18 and 90 years of age and came from 24 US areas. Trimming took 0 bases from V and 6 from J; bases not matched to a gene: 9. This CDR3 has 16 residues. CDR1 and CDR2 (germline): MNHNS, SASEGT. Authors' data handling: The assay estimated nucleated cells by amplifying reference gene primers. TCRdb's copy holds only in-frame clones and misses some; the assay was immunoSEQ multiplex PCR. D and trimming come from the DNA, and the V and J calls and clone size come from that table. The table has approximately 200,000 clones, 80% to 90% seen once.

The chain employs TRBV6-1 and TRBJ2-7; 9 nucleotides agree with TRBD1. Material: PBMCs or T cells enriched from blood (not recorded which). The receptor's source is a young woman in a cohort exposed to, infected with or recovered from COVID-19 (not recorded which). The CDR3 here is CASSEAPGQGSGEQYF. CDR3 nucleotide sequence: TGTGCCAGCAGTGAAGCTCCGGGACAGGGTAGTGGCGAGCAGTACTTC.